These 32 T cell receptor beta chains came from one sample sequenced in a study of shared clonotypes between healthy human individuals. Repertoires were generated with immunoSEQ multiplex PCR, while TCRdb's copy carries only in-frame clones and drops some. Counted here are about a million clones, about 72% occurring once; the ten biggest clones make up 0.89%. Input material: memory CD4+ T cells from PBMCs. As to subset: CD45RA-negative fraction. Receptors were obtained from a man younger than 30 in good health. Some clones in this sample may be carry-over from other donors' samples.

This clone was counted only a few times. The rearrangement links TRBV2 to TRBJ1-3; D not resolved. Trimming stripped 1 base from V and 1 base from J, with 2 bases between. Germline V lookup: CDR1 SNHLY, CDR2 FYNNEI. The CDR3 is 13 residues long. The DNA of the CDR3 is TGTGCCAGCAGTGAAGAGTCTGGAAACACCATATATTTT. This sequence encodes CASSEESGNTIYF.

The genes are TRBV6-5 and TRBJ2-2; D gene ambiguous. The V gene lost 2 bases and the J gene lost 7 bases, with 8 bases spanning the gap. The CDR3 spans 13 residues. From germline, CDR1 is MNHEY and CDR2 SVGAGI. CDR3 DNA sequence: TGTGCCAGCAGTTACACCCGTCGCGGGGAGCTGTTTTTT. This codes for CASSYTRRGELFF.

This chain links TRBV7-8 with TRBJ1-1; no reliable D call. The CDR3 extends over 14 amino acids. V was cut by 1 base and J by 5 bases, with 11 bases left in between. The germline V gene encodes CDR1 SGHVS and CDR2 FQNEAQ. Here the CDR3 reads CASSLEWSDTEAFF. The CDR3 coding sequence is TGTGCCAGCAGCTTAGAATGGTCAGATACTGAAGCTTTCTTT.

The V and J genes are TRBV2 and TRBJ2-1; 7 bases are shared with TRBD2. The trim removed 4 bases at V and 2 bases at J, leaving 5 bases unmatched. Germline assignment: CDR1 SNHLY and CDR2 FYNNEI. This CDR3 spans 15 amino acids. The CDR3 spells CASSAWRETYNEQFF. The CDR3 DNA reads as TGTGCCAGCAGTGCCTGGCGGGAGACCTACAATGAGCAGTTCTTC.

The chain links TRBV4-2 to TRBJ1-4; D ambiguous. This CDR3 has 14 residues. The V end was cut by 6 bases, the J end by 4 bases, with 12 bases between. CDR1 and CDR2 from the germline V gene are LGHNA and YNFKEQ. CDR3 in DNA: TGTGCCAGCAGGCCCCTTCAGAGTAATGAAAAACTGTTTTTT. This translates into CASRPLQSNEKLFF.

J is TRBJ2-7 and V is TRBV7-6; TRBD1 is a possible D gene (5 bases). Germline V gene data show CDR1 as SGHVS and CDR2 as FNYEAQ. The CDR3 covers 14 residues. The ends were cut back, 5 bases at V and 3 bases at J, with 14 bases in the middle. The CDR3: CASSQLGPNYEQYF. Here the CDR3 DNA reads TGTGCCAGCAGCCAATTGGGGCCAAACTACGAGCAGTACTTC.

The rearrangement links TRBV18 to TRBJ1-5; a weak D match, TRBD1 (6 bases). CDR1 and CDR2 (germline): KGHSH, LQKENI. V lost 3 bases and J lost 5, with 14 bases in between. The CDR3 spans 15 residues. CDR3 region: CASSPSNQGYQPQHF. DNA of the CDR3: TGTGCCAGCTCACCTTCAAATCAGGGGTATCAGCCCCAGCATTTT.

In nucleotides, the CDR3 is TGTGCCAGCAGACACCGGGCTCGGGCCAATGAGCAGTTCTTC. This sequence encodes CASRHRARANEQFF. The rearrangement links TRBV7-2 to TRBJ2-1, with D uncertain. The V end was cut by 6 bases, the J end by 6 bases, with 15 bases between. The CDR3 loop spans 14 amino acids. Germline CDR1 and CDR2: SGHTA and FQGNSA.

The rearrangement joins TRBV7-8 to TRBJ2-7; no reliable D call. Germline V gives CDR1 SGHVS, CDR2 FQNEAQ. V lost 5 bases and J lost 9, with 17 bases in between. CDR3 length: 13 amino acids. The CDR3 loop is CASSPLNVGSQYF. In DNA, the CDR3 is TGTGCCAGCAGCCCCCTAAATGTGGGCTCGCAGTACTTC.

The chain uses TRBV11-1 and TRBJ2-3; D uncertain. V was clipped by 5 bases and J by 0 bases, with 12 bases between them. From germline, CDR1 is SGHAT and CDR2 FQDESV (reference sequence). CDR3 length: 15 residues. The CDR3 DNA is TGTGCCAGCAGCCGATCGACGGCTAGCACAGATACGCAGTATTTT. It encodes CASSRSTASTDTQYF.

CDR3 coding DNA: TGTGCCAGCAGTTATGGTAGCGGGGATACGCAGTATTTT. As protein: CASSYGSGDTQYF. The chain has TRBV27 and TRBJ2-3; TRBD2 matches at 7 bases. This CDR3 contains 13 residues. V shed 4 bases and J 6 bases; nucleotides not matched to a gene: 4. Germline CDR1 and CDR2: MNHEY and SMNVEV (reference sequence).

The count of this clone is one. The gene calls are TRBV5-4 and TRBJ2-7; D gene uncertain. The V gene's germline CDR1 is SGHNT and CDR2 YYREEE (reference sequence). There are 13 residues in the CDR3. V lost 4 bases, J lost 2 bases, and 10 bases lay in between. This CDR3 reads CASSVEGPYEQYF. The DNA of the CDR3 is TGTGCCAGCAGCGTCGAAGGCCCCTACGAGCAGTACTTC.

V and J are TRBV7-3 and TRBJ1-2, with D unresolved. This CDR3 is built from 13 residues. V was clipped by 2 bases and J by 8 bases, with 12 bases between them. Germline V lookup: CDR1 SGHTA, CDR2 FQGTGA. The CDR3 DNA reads TGTGCCAGCAGCTTACCTGAATCGGGGGGCTACACCTTC. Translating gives CASSLPESGGYTF.

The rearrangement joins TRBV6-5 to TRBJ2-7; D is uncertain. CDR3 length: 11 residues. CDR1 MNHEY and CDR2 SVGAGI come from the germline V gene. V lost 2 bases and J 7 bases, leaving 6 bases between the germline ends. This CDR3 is CASSYVREQYF. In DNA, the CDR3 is TGTGCCAGCAGTTACGTACGGGAGCAGTACTTC.

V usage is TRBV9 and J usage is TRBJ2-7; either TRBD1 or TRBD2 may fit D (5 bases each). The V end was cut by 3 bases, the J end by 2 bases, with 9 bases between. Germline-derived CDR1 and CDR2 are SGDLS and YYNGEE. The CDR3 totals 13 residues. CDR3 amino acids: CASSGGDTYEQYF. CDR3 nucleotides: TGTGCCAGCAGCGGAGGGGATACCTACGAGCAGTACTTC.

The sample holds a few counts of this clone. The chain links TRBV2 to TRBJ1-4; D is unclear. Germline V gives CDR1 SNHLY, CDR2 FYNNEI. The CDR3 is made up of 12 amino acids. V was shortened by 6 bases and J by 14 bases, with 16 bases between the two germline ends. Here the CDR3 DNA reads TGTGCCAGCAGACTACCTGCTGAAAGGCTGTTTTTT. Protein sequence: CASRLPAERLFF.

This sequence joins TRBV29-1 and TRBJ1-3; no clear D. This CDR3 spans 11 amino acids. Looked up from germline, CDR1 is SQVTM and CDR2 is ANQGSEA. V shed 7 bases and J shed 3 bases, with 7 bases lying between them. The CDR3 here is CSAASGNTIYF. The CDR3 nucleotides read TGCAGCGCTGCTAGTGGAAACACCATATATTTT. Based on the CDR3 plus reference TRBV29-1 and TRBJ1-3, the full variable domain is SAVISQKPSRDICQRGTSLTIQCQVDSQVTMMFWYRQQPGQSLTLIATANQGSEATYESGFVIDKFPISRPNLTFSTLTVSNMSPEDSSIYLCSAASGNTIYFGEGSWLTVV.

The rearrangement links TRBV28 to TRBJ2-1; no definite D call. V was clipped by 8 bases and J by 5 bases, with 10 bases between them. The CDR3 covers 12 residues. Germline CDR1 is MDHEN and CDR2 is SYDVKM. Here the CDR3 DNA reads TGTGCCAGCCGACCCCGGGACAATGAGCAGTTCTTC. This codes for CASRPRDNEQFF. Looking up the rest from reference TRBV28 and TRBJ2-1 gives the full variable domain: DVKVTQSSRYLVKRTGEKVFLECVQDMDHENMFWYRQDPGLGLRLIYFSYDVKMKEKGDIPEGYSVSREKKERFSLILESASTNQTSMYLCASRPRDNEQFFGPGTRLTVL.

CDR3 sequence reads: CASSQELTSGRKKYF. In nucleotides, the CDR3 is TGCGCCAGCAGCCAAGAGTTAACTAGCGGGAGAAAGAAGTACTTC. The rearrangement uses TRBV4-3 and TRBJ2-7, with 11 bases that match TRBD2. This CDR3 is 15 amino acids long. The trim removed 0 bases at V and 11 bases at J, leaving 9 bases unmatched. The germline gives CDR1 LGHNA, CDR2 YSLEER.

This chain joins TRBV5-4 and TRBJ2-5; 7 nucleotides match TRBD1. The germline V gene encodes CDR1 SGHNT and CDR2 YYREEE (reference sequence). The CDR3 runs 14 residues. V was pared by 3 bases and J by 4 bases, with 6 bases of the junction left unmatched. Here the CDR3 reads CASSSANRGETQYF. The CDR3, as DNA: TGTGCCAGCAGCTCGGCTAACAGGGGAGAGACCCAGTACTTC.

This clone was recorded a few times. The CDR3 loop reads CASHSQRTGYTF. The DNA for the CDR3 is TGTGCCAGCCATAGTCAGAGAACGGGCTACACCTTC. The chain employs TRBV6-6 and TRBJ1-2; D gene ambiguous. This CDR3 region has 12 residues. Germline values: CDR1 MNHNY, CDR2 SVGAGI (reference sequence). V was trimmed by 8 bases and J by 8 bases, leaving 15 bases between them.

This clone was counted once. The CDR3 protein is CAWSMGPDTQYF. The CDR3 DNA reads TGTGCCTGGAGTATGGGCCCAGATACGCAGTATTTT. The chain joins TRBV30 to TRBJ2-3, with D uncertain. V was trimmed by 2 bases and J by 4 bases, leaving 7 bases between them. Germline-derived CDR1 and CDR2 are GTSNPN and SVGIG (reference sequence). This CDR3 is built from 12 residues.

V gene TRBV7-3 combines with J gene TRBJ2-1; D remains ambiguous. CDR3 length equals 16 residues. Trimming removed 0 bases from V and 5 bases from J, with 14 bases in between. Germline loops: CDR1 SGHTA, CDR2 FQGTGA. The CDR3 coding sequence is TGTGCCAGCAGCTTAACAGTAAAGTCGGGCGACAATGAGCAGTTCTTC. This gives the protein CASSLTVKSGDNEQFF.

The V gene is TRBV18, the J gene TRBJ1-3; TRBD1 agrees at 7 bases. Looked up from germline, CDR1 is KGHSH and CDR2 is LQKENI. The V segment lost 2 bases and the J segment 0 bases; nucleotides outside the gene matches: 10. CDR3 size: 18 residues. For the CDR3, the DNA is TGTGCCAGCTCACCAAGGGACAGAACTTTTCCCTCTGGAAACACCATATATTTT. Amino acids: CASSPRDRTFPSGNTIYF.

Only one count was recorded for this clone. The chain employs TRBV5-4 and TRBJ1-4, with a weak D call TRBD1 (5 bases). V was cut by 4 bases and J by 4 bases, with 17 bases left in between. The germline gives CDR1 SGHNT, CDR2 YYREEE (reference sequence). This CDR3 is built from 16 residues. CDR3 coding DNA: TGTGCCAGCAGCACTTACGCGGGACGGATTAATGAAAAACTGTTTTTT. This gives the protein CASSTYAGRINEKLFF.

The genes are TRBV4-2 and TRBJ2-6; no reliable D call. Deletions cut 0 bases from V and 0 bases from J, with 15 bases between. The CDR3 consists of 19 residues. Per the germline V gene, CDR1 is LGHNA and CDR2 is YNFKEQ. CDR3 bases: TGTGCCAGCAGCCAAGATCCGTGGGTTCAATCCTCTGGGGCCAACGTCCTGACTTTC. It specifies CASSQDPWVQSSGANVLTF.

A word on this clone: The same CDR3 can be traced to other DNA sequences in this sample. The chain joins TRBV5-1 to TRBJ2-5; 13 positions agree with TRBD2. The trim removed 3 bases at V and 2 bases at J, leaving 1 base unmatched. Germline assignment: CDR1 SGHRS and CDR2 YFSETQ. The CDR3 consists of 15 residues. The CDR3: CASSSLAGGQETQYF. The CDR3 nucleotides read TGCGCCAGCAGCTCACTAGCGGGAGGGCAAGAGACCCAGTACTTC.

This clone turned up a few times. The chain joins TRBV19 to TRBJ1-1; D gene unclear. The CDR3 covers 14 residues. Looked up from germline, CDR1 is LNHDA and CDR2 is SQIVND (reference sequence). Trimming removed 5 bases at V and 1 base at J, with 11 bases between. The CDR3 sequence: CASSPQVTNTEAFF. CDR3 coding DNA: TGTGCCAGTAGTCCTCAGGTTACGAACACTGAAGCTTTCTTT.

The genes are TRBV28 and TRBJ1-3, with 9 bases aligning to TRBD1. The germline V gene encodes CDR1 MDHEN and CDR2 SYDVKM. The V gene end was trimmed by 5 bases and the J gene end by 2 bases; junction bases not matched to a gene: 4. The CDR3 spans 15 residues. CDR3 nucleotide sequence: TGTGCCAGCAGTGACAGGGGGGGGACTGGAAACACCATATATTTT. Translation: CASSDRGGTGNTIYF. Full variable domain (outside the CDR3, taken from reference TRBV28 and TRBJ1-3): DVKVTQSSRYLVKRTGEKVFLECVQDMDHENMFWYRQDPGLGLRLIYFSYDVKMKEKGDIPEGYSVSREKKERFSLILESASTNQTSMYLCASSDRGGTGNTIYFGEGSWLTVV.

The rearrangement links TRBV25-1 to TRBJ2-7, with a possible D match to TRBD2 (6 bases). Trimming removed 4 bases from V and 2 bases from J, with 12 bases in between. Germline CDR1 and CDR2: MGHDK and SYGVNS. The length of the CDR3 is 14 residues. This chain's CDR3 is CASSGTAGPYEQYF. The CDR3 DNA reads TGTGCCAGCAGTGGAACGGCGGGACCCTACGAGCAGTACTTC.

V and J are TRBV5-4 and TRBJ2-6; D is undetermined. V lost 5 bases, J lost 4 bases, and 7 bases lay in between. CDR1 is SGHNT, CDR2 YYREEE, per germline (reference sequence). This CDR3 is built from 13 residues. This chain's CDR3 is CASRTTGANVLTF. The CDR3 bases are TGTGCCAGCAGGACAACCGGGGCCAACGTCCTGACTTTC.

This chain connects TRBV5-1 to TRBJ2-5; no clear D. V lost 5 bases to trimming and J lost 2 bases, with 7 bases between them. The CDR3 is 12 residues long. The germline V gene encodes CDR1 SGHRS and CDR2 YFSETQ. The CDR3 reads CASRFQQETQYF. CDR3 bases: TGCGCCAGCAGGTTCCAGCAAGAGACCCAGTACTTC.